What follows describes a single T cell receptor beta chain. The record originates from a study of blood T cell repertoires in COVID-19. In the study overall: Sites across the United States, Italy and Spain contributed samples from acute and convalescent COVID-19. The cDNA or gDNA used as material had been derived from T cells, B-cell-depleted T cells, or PBMCs.

Between the trimmed V and J ends, which lost 6 bases and 4 bases, there was a span of 20 bases. The CDR3 covers 16 residues. CDR1 is KGHSH and CDR2 is LQKENI in the germline V gene. Per the original methods: From reference gene primer amplification, estimates of nucleated cell counts were derived. Using immunoSEQ multiplex PCR, the repertoire was profiled, and TCRdb retains in-frame clones only, with some absent. The V and J calls and clone size are taken from that table; D and trimming were inferred from the DNA. The table shows tens of thousands of clones, with 88% occurring only once. The material sequenced was peripheral blood. This chain connects TRBV18 to TRBJ2-3, with no clear D. This receptor was obtained from a man between 65 and 79 years old with acute or convalescent COVID-19. This chain's CDR3 is CASSRESVVLADTQYF. The DNA of the CDR3 is TGTGCCAGCTCCCGAGAAAGCGTGGTGCTCGCAGATACGCAGTATTTT.